This is a list of T cell receptor beta chains from one sample in a study of OX40 agonist ivuxolimab in advanced cancers. Assay used: immunoSEQ multiplex PCR; TCRdb lists only in-frame clones, some missing. The sample has some 74,000 clones, approximately 90% seen once. Specimen: CD4+ or CD8+ T cells sorted from blood, collected in a trial of the OX40 agonist ivuxolimab. These receptors were obtained from an adult with an advanced solid tumor such as melanoma, head and neck, liver or kidney cancer. Each CDR3 is given with its conserved first and last residue. The D gene is left open where the match is weak. Size tells how often a clone was seen (once, few, many) or the class of an expanded clone, and some rows leave it out.

size	length	V	J	D	DNA	CDR3
-	11	TRBV7-2	TRBJ2-1	-	TGTGCCAGCAGCTTAGGGGCTGAGCAGTTCTTC	CASSLGAEQFF
-	15	TRBV18	TRBJ2-7	TRBD1	TGTGCCAGCTCACCCGGACAGGGTGTTTATTACGAGCAGTACTTC	CASSPGQGVYYEQYF
-	16	TRBV18	TRBJ1-1	-	TGTGCCAGCTCCCTAGGGGGAGCGGGGACGAACACTGAAGCTTTCTTT	CASSLGGAGTNTEAFF
few	20	TRBV28	TRBJ1-5	TRBD1	TGTGCCAGCAGTTCGGCCACAGGGGTGCAGGACCTTTATAGCAATCAGCCCCAGCATTTT	CASSSATGVQDLYSNQPQHF
-	20	TRBV5-5	TRBJ2-2	TRBD1	TGTGCCAGCAGCCGAACGCTACAGGGGATTCAAACAGCGAACACCGGGGAGCTGTTTTTT	CASSRTLQGIQTANTGELFF
-	12	TRBV18	TRBJ2-7	-	TGTGCCAGCTCACCCTCGTCCTACGAGCAGTACTTC	CASSPSSYEQYF
-	15	TRBV18	TRBJ2-5	TRBD1	TGTGCCAGCTCACAAGGGACAGGAGCACAAGAGACCCAGTACTTC	CASSQGTGAQETQYF
-	12	TRBV29-1	TRBJ1-5	-	TGCAGCGTGGGTTATAGCAATCAGCCCCAGCATTTT	CSVGYSNQPQHF
-	15	TRBV7-8	TRBJ2-7	-	TGTGCCAGCAGCTTAGGGGCAGGGCCCCCCTACGAGCAGTACTTC	CASSLGAGPPYEQYF
-	15	TRBV19	TRBJ2-3	TRBD2	TGTGCCAGTAGTATTCCTAGCGGGAGATCTGATACGCAGTATTTT	CASSIPSGRSDTQYF
few	14	TRBV28	TRBJ1-1	TRBD1	TGTGCCAGCAGTCCCCGGACAGGGGTAACTGAAGCTTTCTTT	CASSPRTGVTEAFF
-	13	TRBV7-2	TRBJ2-3	-	TGTGCCAGCAGCTTAGACAGCACAGATACGCAGTATTTT	CASSLDSTDTQYF
-	17	TRBV7-2	TRBJ2-7	TRBD1	TGTGCCAGCAGCTTAACGTCGGCAGGGGGATACCTCTACGAGCAGTACTTC	CASSLTSAGGYLYEQYF
-	16	TRBV28	TRBJ2-1	-	TGTGCCAGCAACCCAGGAGGTGGTAGCTCCTACAATGAGCAGTTCTTC	CASNPGGGSSYNEQFF
-	16	TRBV27	TRBJ2-4	-	TGTGCCAGCAGTTTGAGCCTAGGCGTAGCCAAAAACATTCAGTACTTC	CASSLSLGVAKNIQYF
-	17	TRBV7-2	TRBJ2-2	TRBD2	TGTGCCAGCAGCTTAGCAATTAGCGGGAAGTACACCGGGGAGCTGTTTTTT	CASSLAISGKYTGELFF
-	17	TRBV5-1	TRBJ2-1	TRBD2	TGCGCCAGCAGGCAGAATCCTAGCGGGAGCTCCTACAATGAGCAGTTCTTC	CASRQNPSGSSYNEQFF
-	15	TRBV9	TRBJ2-2	-	TGTGCCAGCAGCGTGAGGGGTCAGGGCACCGGGGAGCTGTTTTTT	CASSVRGQGTGELFF
-	16	TRBV5-4	TRBJ2-5	-	TGTGCCAGCAGCTTGGTCCCGGTGGGGGGGCGGGAGACCCAGTACTTC	CASSLVPVGGRETQYF